The rows below give T cell receptor beta chains drawn from one sample of a study of blood T cell repertoires in COVID-19. Profiling relied on immunoSEQ multiplex PCR, and the TCRdb table lists in-frame clones only, not all of them. The sample records about 160,000 clones, 80% being singletons. The sequenced sample consisted of PBMCs or T cells enriched from blood (not recorded which). These receptors originate from a man in his forties who had recovered from COVID-19. Each CDR3 is given with its conserved first and last residue. A D gene is named only where the DNA matches it firmly. Expanded clones get a size class; other rows say once, few or many, or leave the size out.

v_gene,len,abundance,j_gene,d_gene,CDR3nt,CDR3aa
TRBV7-9,16,-,TRBJ2-3,-,TGTGCCAGCAGCTCGCCCAGGGCCATCGTAGGGGATACGCAGTATTTT,CASSSPRAIVGDTQYF
TRBV3-1/TRBV3-2,13,-,TRBJ1-2,-,TGTGCCAGCAGCCGCGGACAGAGCTATGGCTACACCTTC,CASSRGQSYGYTF
TRBV29-1,13,few,TRBJ1-3,TRBD1,TGCAGCGCTAAGACAGGGGGACGAAACACCATATATTTT,CSAKTGGRNTIYF
TRBV9,15,-,TRBJ2-5,TRBD2,TGTGCCAGCAGCTTCTTAGGGCTAGCGGAGGAGACCCAGTACTTC,CASSFLGLAEETQYF
TRBV2,13,-,TRBJ1-5,TRBD1,TGTGCCAGTACGGGACAGGGGCTTCAGCCCCAGCATTTT,CASTGQGLQPQHF
TRBV5-1,16,-,TRBJ2-3,-,TGCGCCAGCAGCTTGGCCATCACAGGGCTTCTGGATACGCAGTATTTT,CASSLAITGLLDTQYF
TRBV6-5,13,-,TRBJ1-1,-,TGTGCCGGGCGCCGGCAGGCGAACACTGAAGCTTTCTTT,CAGRRQANTEAFF
TRBV19,12,once,TRBJ2-7,-,TGTGCCAGTAGGATCGGGAGTTACGAGCAGTACTTC,CASRIGSYEQYF
TRBV19,16,-,TRBJ1-2,TRBD1,TGTGCCAGTAGGGAACTGGGACAGATCGGTAACTATGGCTACACCTTC,CASRELGQIGNYGYTF
TRBV19,17,once,TRBJ2-2,-,TGTGCCAGTAGTAATGCCGCGTTGGGGCATAACACCGGGGAGCTGTTTTTT,CASSNAALGHNTGELFF
TRBV3-1/TRBV3-2,13,-,TRBJ2-5,-,TGTGCCAGCAGCCGACAGGACCAAGAGACCCAGTACTTC,CASSRQDQETQYF